The clone carrying this T cell receptor (beta chain) has at least ten counts. The antigen is undetermined. The record originates from a study of T cells in Graves' hyperthyroidism and ophthalmopathy. Broader study findings: Ophthalmopathy prediction by the model preceded onset by a median about 6 months. Blood shared most expanded thyroid clonotypes above 0.001.

Trimming shortened V by 4 bases and J by 5 bases, and 12 bases separated the two germline ends. This CDR3 comprises 14 residues. CDR1 and CDR2 from the germline V gene are KGHDR and SFDVKD. There were TCR beta CDR3 regions amplified from RNA transcripts. The HTBI primer set served for first-round RT-PCR of the TCR CDR3. TCRdb recomputed calls from the multiplex PCR reads with MiXCR, one row per CDR3 protein. The table lists roughly 380,000 distinct CDR3 sequences, roughly 13% of them singletons. Hyperthyroidism was newly diagnosed in patients aged 18 to 65 (duration under 2 months). Thyroid ultrasound, orbital computed tomography, clinical symptoms, and serum thyroxine and TRAb underpinned diagnoses.

The specimen sequenced was blood. The V call is TRBV24-1, the J call TRBJ2-3, with a possible D match to TRBD1 (6 bases). This TCR derives from a woman aged 55-70 years with Graves' hyperthyroidism. CDR3 region: CATSEPQGVDTQYF. CDR3 DNA: TGTGCCACCAGTGAACCACAGGGTGTAGATACGCAGTATTTT.